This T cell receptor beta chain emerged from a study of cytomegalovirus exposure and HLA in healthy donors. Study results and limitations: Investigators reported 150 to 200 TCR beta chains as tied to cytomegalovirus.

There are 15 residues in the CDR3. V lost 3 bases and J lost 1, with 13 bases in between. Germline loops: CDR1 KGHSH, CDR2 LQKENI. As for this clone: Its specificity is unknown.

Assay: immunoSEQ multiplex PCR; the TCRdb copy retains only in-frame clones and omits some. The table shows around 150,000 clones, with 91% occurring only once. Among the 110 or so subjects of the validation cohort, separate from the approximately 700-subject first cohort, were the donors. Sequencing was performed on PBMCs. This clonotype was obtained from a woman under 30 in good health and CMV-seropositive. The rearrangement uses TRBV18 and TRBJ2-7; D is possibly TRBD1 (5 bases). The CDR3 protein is CASSPNRQSSYEQYF. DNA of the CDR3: TGTGCCAGCTCACCCAATCGACAGAGTTCCTACGAGCAGTACTTC.